This T cell receptor beta chain was sequenced in a study of T cells in Graves' hyperthyroidism and ophthalmopathy. Amplified TCR beta CDR3 regions came from RNA transcripts. Primed by the HTBI set, a first-round RT-PCR was run on the TCR CDR3. TCRdb re-called the multiplex PCR reads through MiXCR, storing one row per CDR3 protein. This sample carries 530,000 or so distinct CDR3 sequences, approximately 44% of them seen once, and the ten largest clones take about 7.8%. The CDR3 runs to 15 residues. Per the germline V gene, CDR1 is LGHDT and CDR2 is YNNKEL (reference sequence). V was pared by 1 base and J by 2 bases, with 2 bases of the junction left unmatched. This clonotype showed up many times. Its antigen is still unknown. These patients, aged 18 to 65, had recently diagnosed hyperthyroidism lasting under 2 months. On the basis of clinical symptoms, serum thyroxine and TRAb, thyroid ultrasound and orbital computed tomography, diagnoses were made.

Study outcomes and limitations: Ophthalmopathy was told apart from stable hyperthyroidism by a 13 V-J model. In blood, most of the thyroid clonotypes expanded above 0.001 were also present.

V is TRBV3-1 and J is TRBJ2-7; 10 bases are a match to TRBD2. The sequence derives from a woman under 30 with Graves' hyperthyroidism. Sequenced input: peripheral blood or thyroid tissue (not recorded which). The DNA for the CDR3 is TGTGCCAGCAGCCAAGTAGGGACTAGCGCCTACGAGCAGTACTTC. It translates to CASSQVGTSAYEQYF.